This T cell receptor (beta chain) was captured by sequencing in a study of PD-L1 blockade in urothelial cancer. Study-wide background: Analysis of blood occurred 3 weeks (second dose) and 6 weeks after treatment start.

The ends were cut back, 6 bases at V and 6 bases at J, with 8 bases in the middle. Germline lookup yields CDR1 MDHEN and CDR2 SYDVKM. The CDR3 runs 12 residues. Generated by immunoSEQ multiplex PCR, the TCRdb table keeps only in-frame clones and is missing some. The data contain about 82,000 clones, roughly 87% of them seen just once; the ten biggest clones take up over 5%. The chain joins TRBV28 to TRBJ2-2, with D unclear. Sequencing used PBMCs, obtained around atezolizumab (anti-PD-L1) treatment. The clonotype originates from a woman in her seventies with urothelial cancer. The CDR3 nucleotides read TGTGCCAGCAGCAGACTGTCCGGGGAGCTGTTTTTT. Translation: CASSRLSGELFF.